Listed here is a single T cell receptor (beta chain). What it binds is unknown. The sample comes from a study of neoadjuvant anti-PD-1 for oral cavity cancer. Whole-study results and caveats: Higher pretreatment Treg/Th17 ratios tracked higher pretreatment blood clonality.

CDR1 MNHNS and CDR2 SASEGT come from the germline V gene. V lost 3 bases to trimming and J lost 6 bases, with 8 bases between them. This CDR3 spans 12 amino acids. This sample's time point: after neoadjuvant nivolumab, at surgical resection. TCRdb keeps only in-frame clones here, not all; method: immunoSEQ multiplex PCR. The table lists 14,000 or so clones, more than 70% of them singletons. The rearrangement uses TRBV6-1 and TRBJ1-2; D gene unclear. The source of this sequence is a person between 40 and 80 years old with oral cavity squamous cell carcinoma. The sample was PBMCs, taken after nivolumab (anti-PD-1) treatment. The CDR3 DNA sequence: TGTGCCAGCAGTGAGCACGGAGATGGCTACACCTTC. This sequence encodes CASSEHGDGYTF.